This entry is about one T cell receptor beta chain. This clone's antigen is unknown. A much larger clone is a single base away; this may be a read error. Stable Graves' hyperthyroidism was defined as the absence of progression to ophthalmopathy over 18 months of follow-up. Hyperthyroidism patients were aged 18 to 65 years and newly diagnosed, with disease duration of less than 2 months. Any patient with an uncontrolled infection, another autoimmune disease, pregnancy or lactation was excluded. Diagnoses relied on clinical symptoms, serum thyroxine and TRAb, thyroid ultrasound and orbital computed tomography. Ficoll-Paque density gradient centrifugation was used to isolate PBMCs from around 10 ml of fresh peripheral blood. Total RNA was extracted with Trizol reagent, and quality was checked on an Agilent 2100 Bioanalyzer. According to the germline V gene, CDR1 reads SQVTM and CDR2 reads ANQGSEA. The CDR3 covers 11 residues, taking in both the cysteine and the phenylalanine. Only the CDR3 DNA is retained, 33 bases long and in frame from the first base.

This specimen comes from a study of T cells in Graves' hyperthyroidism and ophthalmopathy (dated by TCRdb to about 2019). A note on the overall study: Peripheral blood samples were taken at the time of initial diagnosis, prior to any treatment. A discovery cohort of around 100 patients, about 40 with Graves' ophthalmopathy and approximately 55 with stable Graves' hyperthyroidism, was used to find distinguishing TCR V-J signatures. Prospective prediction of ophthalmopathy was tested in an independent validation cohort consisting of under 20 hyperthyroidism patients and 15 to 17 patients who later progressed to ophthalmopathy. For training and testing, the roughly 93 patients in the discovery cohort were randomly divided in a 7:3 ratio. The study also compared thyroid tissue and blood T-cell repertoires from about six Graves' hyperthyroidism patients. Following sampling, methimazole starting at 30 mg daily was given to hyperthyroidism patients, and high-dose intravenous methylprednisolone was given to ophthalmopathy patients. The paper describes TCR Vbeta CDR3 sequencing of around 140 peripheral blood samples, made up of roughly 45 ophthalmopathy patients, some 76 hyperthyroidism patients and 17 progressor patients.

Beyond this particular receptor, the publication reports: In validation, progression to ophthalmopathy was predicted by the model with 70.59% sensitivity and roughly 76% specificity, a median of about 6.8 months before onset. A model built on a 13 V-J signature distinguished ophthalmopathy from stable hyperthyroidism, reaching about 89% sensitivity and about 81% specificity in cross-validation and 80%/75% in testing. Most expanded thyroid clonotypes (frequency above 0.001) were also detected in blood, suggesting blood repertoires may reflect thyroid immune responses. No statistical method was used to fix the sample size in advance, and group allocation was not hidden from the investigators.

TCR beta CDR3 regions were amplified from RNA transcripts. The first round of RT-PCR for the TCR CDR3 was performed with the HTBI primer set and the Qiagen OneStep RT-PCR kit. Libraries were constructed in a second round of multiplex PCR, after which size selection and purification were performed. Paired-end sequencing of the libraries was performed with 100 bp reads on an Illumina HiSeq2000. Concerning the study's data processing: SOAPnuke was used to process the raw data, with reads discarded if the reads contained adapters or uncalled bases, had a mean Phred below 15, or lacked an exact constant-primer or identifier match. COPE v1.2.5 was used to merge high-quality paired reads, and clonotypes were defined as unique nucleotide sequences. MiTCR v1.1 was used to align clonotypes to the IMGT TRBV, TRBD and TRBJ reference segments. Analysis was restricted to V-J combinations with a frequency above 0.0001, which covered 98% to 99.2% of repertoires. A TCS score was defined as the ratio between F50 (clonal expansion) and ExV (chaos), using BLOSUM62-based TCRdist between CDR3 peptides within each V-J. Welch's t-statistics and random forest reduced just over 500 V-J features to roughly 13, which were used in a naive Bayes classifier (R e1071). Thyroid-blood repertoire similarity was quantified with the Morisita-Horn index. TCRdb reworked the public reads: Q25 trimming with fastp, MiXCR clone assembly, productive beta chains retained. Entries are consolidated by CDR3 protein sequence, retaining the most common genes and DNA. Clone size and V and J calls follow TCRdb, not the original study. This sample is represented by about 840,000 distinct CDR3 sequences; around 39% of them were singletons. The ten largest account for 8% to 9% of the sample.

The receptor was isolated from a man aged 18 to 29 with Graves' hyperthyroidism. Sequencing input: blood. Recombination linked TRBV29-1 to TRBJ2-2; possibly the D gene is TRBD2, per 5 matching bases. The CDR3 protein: CRVGRDGELFF. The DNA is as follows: TGCCGCGTTGGGAGAGACGGGGAGCTGTTTTTT.